This TCR beta chain was recorded in a study of blood T cell repertoires in COVID-19. Looking at the study overall: PBMCs, B-cell-depleted T cells, or T cells provided the cDNA or gDNA that made up the material.

V lost 2 bases to trimming and J lost 5 bases, with 15 bases between them. The CDR3 has 15 residues. Germline V gene sequence: CDR1 MNHEY, CDR2 SVGAGI. Sequencing was performed with immunoSEQ multiplex PCR; in TCRdb, only in-frame clones are kept and a portion is missing. The table lists over 150,000 clones, around 79% of them singletons, with under 2% in the top ten. Only a few counts were recorded for this clone. Distinct nucleotide sequences in the sample also encode this CDR3. The rearrangement joins TRBV6-5 to TRBJ1-1; the D gene is possibly TRBD1 (6 bases). The clonotype originates from a man older than 75 with acute or convalescent COVID-19. Sequencing was performed on peripheral blood. The CDR3 protein is CASSYGTGWRTEAFF. The CDR3 nucleotides read TGTGCCAGCAGTTACGGTACAGGGTGGCGAACTGAAGCTTTCTTT.